The present entry profiles one T cell receptor beta chain with its context. Its antigen is still unknown. These data originate in a study of cytomegalovirus exposure and HLA in healthy donors. Study-wide findings and caveats: The authors listed around 150 TCR beta chains as cytomegalovirus-associated.

Generated by immunoSEQ multiplex PCR, the TCRdb table keeps only in-frame clones and is missing some. The sample shows about 120,000 clones, 88% of them seen only once. Trimming stripped 5 bases from V and 3 bases from J, with 14 bases between. This CDR3 spans 14 amino acids. Germline loops: CDR1 MNHNS, CDR2 SASEGT. This receptor was obtained from a man aged 18 to 29 in good health and CMV-seropositive. The sequencing sample was made of PBMCs. The chain employs TRBV6-1 and TRBJ2-7; a weak D match, TRBD1 (5 bases). The CDR3 here is CASSPQGNFYEQYF. The CDR3 DNA reads as TGTGCCAGCAGTCCTCAGGGCAACTTCTACGAGCAGTACTTC.